This TCR beta chain was recorded in a study of ipilimumab plus nivolumab after autologous stem cell transplantation. Checkpoint therapy with ipilimumab 1 mg/kg began 14 to 28 days after transplant. The table came from immunoSEQ multiplex PCR; TCRdb's copy has only in-frame clones and leaves some out. The data contain 8,500 to 11,000 clones, 78% of them singletons. This sequence originates from a male donor with diffuse large B-cell lymphoma. The source material was PBMCs, sampled in a trial of ipilimumab plus nivolumab as post-transplant consolidation.

CDR3 bases: TGTGCCAGCATCCGAACGCGGGGTTACACTGAAGCTTTCTTT. This encodes CASIRTRGYTEAFF. The chain links TRBV28 to TRBJ1-1, with D unresolved. CDR3 length equals 14 residues. The ends were cut back, 7 bases at V and 3 bases at J, with 15 bases in the middle. Per germline, CDR1 MDHEN and CDR2 SYDVKM.